The 7 T cell receptor beta chains presented below share a single source sample, sequenced in a study of CXCR3-negative and CXCR3-positive naive CD8 T cells. It was by 5' RACE with UMI labels that the TRB cDNA libraries were prepared. TCRdb reworked the 5' RACE reads into one entry per CDR3 protein, no DNA. Its table records approximately 66,000 distinct CDR3 sequences. The material sequenced was naive CXCR3- CD8+ T cells from blood. Subset here: CD45RO-CCR7+CD27+CD95- naive CD8+ T cells lacking CXCR3 (TNR3-). The origin of the receptors is a human donor in good health. Some clones in this sample may be carry-over from other donors' samples.

The chain carries TRBV14 and TRBJ2-1. CDR1 and CDR2 (germline): SGHDN, FVKESK. This CDR3 has 12 residues. CDR3 amino acids: CASSQDWDSKFF.

The gene calls are TRBV28 and TRBJ2-1; TCRdb's D gene call, TRBD2, goes unchecked for lack of DNA. The CDR3 covers 14 residues. Germline values: CDR1 MDHEN, CDR2 SYDVKM. The CDR3 loop reads CASSLKRTYNEQFF.

CDR3 protein: CASSFQGLTEAFF. The chain uses TRBV7-3 and TRBJ1-1. This CDR3 is built from 13 residues. Germline assignment: CDR1 SGHTA and CDR2 FQGTGA.

The chain employs TRBV13 and TRBJ2-2; TCRdb picks TRBD2, but there is no DNA to check that call. Germline CDR1 PRHDT, CDR2 FYEKMQ (reference sequence). The CDR3 totals 19 residues. The CDR3 sequence is CASSPPEEETSIGTGELFF.

The chain is built from TRBV28 and TRBJ1-2; TCRdb picks TRBD1, but there is no DNA to check that call. Germline CDR1 and CDR2: MDHEN and SYDVKM. This CDR3 has 13 amino acids. CDR3: CASRTEGVVGYTF.

The chain combines TRBV7-9 with TRBJ1-1. This CDR3 is built from 12 residues. Germline V gene lookup returns CDR1 SEHNR and CDR2 FQNEAQ (reference sequence). CDR3 sequence reads: CAQREWNTEAFF.

The V and J genes are TRBV10-3 and TRBJ2-2; TCRdb reports TRBD2, a call that lacks DNA to check it against. The CDR3 covers 15 residues. The germline gives CDR1 ENHRY, CDR2 SYGVKD. CDR3 residues: CAISPSDPRTGELFF.